This TCR beta chain came from a study of beta chain features in type 1 diabetes. In its sample, this clone was seen a few times. Its antigen is currently unknown. The germline V gene encodes CDR1 MNHNY and CDR2 SVGAGI (reference sequence). The CDR3 is made up of 14 amino acids. V lost 5 bases, J lost 4 bases, and 7 bases stayed unmatched. Sequencing targeted expressed TCRB transcripts, as all isolated RNA had been reverse transcribed. Only in-frame clones appear in the TCRdb table, and some are missing; sequencing was by immunoSEQ multiplex PCR. The sample contains about 650,000 clones, roughly an eighth of which appear only once. Overall study findings and caveats: Among all four CD4+ subsets, Type 1 diabetes patients had TCRB CDR3s that were moderately but significantly shorter.

Sequenced sample: naive CD4+ T cells from blood. The gene calls are TRBV6-6 and TRBJ1-2, with 7 bases that match TRBD1. This TCR derives from a man aged 25 to 40 with type 1 diabetes. In nucleotides, the CDR3 is TGTGCCAGCAGTAGACAAAGACAGGGCTATGGCTACACCTTC. This translates into CASSRQRQGYGYTF.